A single sample gave rise to the 12 T cell receptor beta chains below, sequenced in a study of response to subunit inactivated influenza vaccine. TCRdb ran MiXCR on the RT-PCR reads and lists one entry per CDR3 protein. The repertoire includes 300,000 to 350,000 distinct CDR3 sequences, roughly 20% of them detected once, and approximately 10% sits in the top ten. Sequences were derived from PBMCs from blood, sampled roughly 20 months after vaccination. These receptor sequences come from a man in his fifties or sixties who received an inactivated influenza vaccine.

The rearrangement uses TRBV7-3 and TRBJ2-2; 9 nucleotides agree with TRBD1. This CDR3 contains 15 residues. J lost 7 bases, V lost 5 bases, and 8 bases had no gene match. Germline values: CDR1 SGHTA, CDR2 FQGTGA. This chain's CDR3 is CASSPTGGYGGELFF. DNA for the CDR3: TGTGCCAGCAGCCCAACAGGGGGCTATGGCGGGGAGCTGTTTTTT.

The chain links TRBV18 to TRBJ1-4; no clear D gene. Trimming removed 1 base from V and 0 bases from J, with 6 bases in between. CDR3 length equals 15 residues. Germline-derived CDR1 and CDR2 are KGHSH and LQKENI. CDR3 coding DNA: TGTGCCAGCTCACCACAGGGTGCAACTAATGAAAAACTGTTTTTT. This sequence encodes CASSPQGATNEKLFF.

The chain joins TRBV4-2 to TRBJ2-1; 9 bases are a match to TRBD2. Germline V gives CDR1 LGHNA, CDR2 YNFKEQ. The CDR3 loop spans 15 amino acids. The V segment lost 2 bases and the J segment 8 bases; nucleotides outside the gene matches: 7. The CDR3 DNA follows: TGTGCCAGCAGCCAACCGGGCGGGAGGGGCCATGAGCAGTTCTTC. Amino acids: CASSQPGGRGHEQFF.

The chain employs TRBV9 and TRBJ1-2; the match to TRBD1 covers 7 bases. Per the germline V gene, CDR1 is SGDLS and CDR2 is YYNGEE. After removal of 3 bases from V and 8 bases from J, the junction contained 10 bases not matched to a gene. This CDR3 is built from 14 residues. CDR3 sequence: CASSAGQAVNGYTF. CDR3 nucleotides: TGTGCCAGCAGCGCCGGACAGGCGGTAAACGGCTACACCTTC.

This CDR3 reads CASSQQYSNQPQHF. CDR3 coding DNA: TGTGCCAGTAGTCAACAGTATAGCAATCAGCCCCAGCATTTT. This sequence joins TRBV19 and TRBJ1-5; D is undetermined. Germline V CDR1 and CDR2: LNHDA, SQIVND (reference sequence). The CDR3 covers 14 residues. Trimming took 5 bases from V and 0 from J, leaving 8 bases between them.

The rearrangement uses TRBV4-1 and TRBJ1-5; D ambiguous. Germline V gene lookup returns CDR1 MGHRA and CDR2 YSYEKL. This CDR3 comprises 14 residues. The ends were cut back, 1 base at V and 6 bases at J, with 10 bases in the middle. CDR3 bases: TGCGCCAGCAGCCAAGTGAAGGGTCCTCAGCCCCAGCATTTT. Protein sequence: CASSQVKGPQPQHF.

The chain uses TRBV28 and TRBJ2-3, with TRBD2 identical over 8 bases. J gave up 6 bases and V 3 bases, and 11 bases lay outside the gene matches. This CDR3 has 16 residues. Germline CDR1 is MDHEN and CDR2 is SYDVKM. CDR3 residues: CASSFLPGLGWDTQYF. The CDR3 nucleotides read TGTGCCAGCAGTTTTCTCCCGGGACTAGGATGGGATACGCAGTATTTT.

This clonotype was counted between two and nine times. This chain links TRBV20-1 with TRBJ1-1, with TRBD1 identical over 7 bases. Trimming took 4 bases from V and 4 from J; bases not matched to a gene: 9. Germline values: CDR1 DFQATT, CDR2 SNEGSKA (reference sequence). The CDR3 contains 14 residues. CDR3 region: CSAKQGNYGTEAFF. CDR3 coding DNA: TGCAGTGCTAAACAGGGGAATTACGGCACTGAAGCTTTCTTT.

This clonotype was seen more than once but under ten times. This sequence joins TRBV6-4 and TRBJ1-1, with TRBD1 as a possible D gene (5 bases). In germline, CDR1 is MRHNA, CDR2 SNTAGT. The CDR3 sequence is 14 residues long. V dropped 4 bases and J dropped 5 bases, with 14 bases sitting between them. CDR3 coding DNA: TGTGCCAGCAGTGCGAGTCAGGGAATGACTGAAGCTTTCTTT. As protein: CASSASQGMTEAFF.

This clonotype was counted at least ten times. The chain recombines TRBV12-3 or TRBV12-4 with TRBJ1-1; 8 nucleotides agree with TRBD1. J was trimmed by 1 base and V by 4 bases; bases with no gene match: 5. This CDR3 contains 15 residues. CDR3 loop: CASSSWTGKNTEAFF. The CDR3 DNA reads TGTGCCAGCAGTTCATGGACAGGGAAGAACACTGAAGCTTTCTTT.

This clonotype came up a few times. CDR3 sequence (DNA): TGTGCCAGCAGCCAAAGGGGGAATGGGCGACAGTACTTC. As protein: CASSQRGNGRQYF. The rearrangement links TRBV14 to TRBJ2-7, with D perhaps matching TRBD1 (6 bases). V dropped 2 bases and J dropped 10 bases, with 15 bases sitting between them. This CDR3 has 13 amino acids. The germline V gene has CDR1 SGHDN and CDR2 FVKESK.

This clonotype appeared a few times. The chain employs TRBV20-1 and TRBJ2-7; perhaps TRBD2 as D (6 bases). Deletions cut 4 bases from V and 3 bases from J, with 13 bases between. Germline values: CDR1 DFQATT, CDR2 SNEGSKA (reference sequence). This CDR3 is built from 13 residues. The CDR3 protein is CSATPGLDYEQYF. The CDR3 DNA sequence: TGCAGTGCTACACCGGGACTCGACTACGAGCAGTACTTC.